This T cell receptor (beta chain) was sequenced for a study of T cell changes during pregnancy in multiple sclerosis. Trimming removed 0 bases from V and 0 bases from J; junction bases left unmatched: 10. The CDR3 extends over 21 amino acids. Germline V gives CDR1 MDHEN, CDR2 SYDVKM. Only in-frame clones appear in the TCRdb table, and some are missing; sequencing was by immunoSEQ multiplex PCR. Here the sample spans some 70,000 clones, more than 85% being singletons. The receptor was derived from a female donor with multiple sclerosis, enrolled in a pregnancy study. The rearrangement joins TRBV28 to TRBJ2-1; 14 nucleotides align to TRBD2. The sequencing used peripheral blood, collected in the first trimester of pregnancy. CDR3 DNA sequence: TGTGCCAGCAGTTTATGGGGCGAGGGACTAGCGGGAGCCGGCTCCTACAATGAGCAGTTCTTC. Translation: CASSLWGEGLAGAGSYNEQFF.